The clone carrying this T cell receptor beta chain was counted ten times or more. Its specificity is not known. Through template switching, a universal primer site was introduced, and the cDNA contained unique molecular identifiers. TCRdb used MiXCR to reprocess the 5' RACE reads, holding one entry per CDR3 protein. The sample lists 300,000 or so distinct CDR3 sequences, roughly 9% occurring once. Trimming shortened V by 1 base and J by 6 bases, and 13 bases separated the two germline ends. This CDR3 has 15 residues. The V gene's germline CDR1 is SGHAT and CDR2 FQDESV (reference sequence). This record comes from a study of identical twins. The study, taken as a whole, reports: There was more out-of-frame TCR alpha sharing in monozygotic twins than models estimated. Zero-insertion analyses might be partly confounded by invariant T cells like MAIT and iNKT.

These data were also filed under a second study, of yellow fever vaccine responses in identical twins.

This chain links TRBV11-1 with TRBJ2-1, with unresolved D. Sequencing input: CD8+ T cells sorted from blood. The sequence derives from a woman between 18 and 30 years old in good health. The CDR3 DNA reads as TGTGCCAGCAGCTTAGGAGGTATAGGTATCAATGAGCAGTTCTTC. It is translated as CASSLGGIGINEQFF.